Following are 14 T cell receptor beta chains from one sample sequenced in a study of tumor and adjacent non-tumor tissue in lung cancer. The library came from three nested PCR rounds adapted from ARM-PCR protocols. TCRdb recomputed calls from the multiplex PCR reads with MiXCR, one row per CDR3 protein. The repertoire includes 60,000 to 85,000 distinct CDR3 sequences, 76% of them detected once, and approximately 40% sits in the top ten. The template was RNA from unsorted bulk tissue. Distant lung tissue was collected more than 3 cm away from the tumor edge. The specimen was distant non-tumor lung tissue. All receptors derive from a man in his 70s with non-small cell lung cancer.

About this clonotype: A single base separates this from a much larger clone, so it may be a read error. CDR3 DNA: TGCGCCAGCGGCCAAGAGGGGAAGGGTTGGATGACCGGGGAGCTGTTTTTT. It yields the protein CASGQEGKGWMTGELFF. This chain uses TRBV4-1 with TRBJ2-2, with D perhaps given as TRBD1 or TRBD2 (5 bases each). CDR1 and CDR2 (germline): MGHRA, YSYEKL. There are 17 residues in the CDR3.

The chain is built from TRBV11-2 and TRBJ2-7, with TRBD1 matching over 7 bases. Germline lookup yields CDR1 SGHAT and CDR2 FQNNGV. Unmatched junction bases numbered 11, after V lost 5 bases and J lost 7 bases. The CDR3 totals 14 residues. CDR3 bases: TGTGCCAGCAGCGGGGACAGCATATGCTATGAGCAGTACTTC. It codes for CASSGDSICYEQYF.

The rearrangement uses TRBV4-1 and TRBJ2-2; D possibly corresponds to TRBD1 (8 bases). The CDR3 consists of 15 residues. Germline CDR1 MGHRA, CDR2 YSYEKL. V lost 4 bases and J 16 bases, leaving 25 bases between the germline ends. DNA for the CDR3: TGCGCCAGCAGCCTCGGACAGGGAGGGGCCGGGGGGCCGTTTTTT. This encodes CASSLGQGGAGGPFF.

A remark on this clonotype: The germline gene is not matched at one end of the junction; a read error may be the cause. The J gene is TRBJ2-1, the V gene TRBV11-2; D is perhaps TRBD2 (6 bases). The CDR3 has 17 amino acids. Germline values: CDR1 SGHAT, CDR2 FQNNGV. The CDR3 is CASSNMWGVISYNEQLF. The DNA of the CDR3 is TGTGCCAGCAGCAACATGTGGGGGGTTATCTCCTACAATGAGCAGTTATTC. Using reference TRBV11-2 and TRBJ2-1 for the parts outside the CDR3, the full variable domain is EAGVAQSPRYKIIEKRQSVAFWCNPISGHATLYWYQQILGQGPKLLIQFQNNGVVDDSQLPKDRFSAERLKGVDSTLKIQPAKLEDSAVYLCASSNMWGVISYNEQLFGPGTRLTVL.

The DNA of the CDR3 is TGTGCCAGTAGTCACGGGGGTAGCACAGATACGCAGTATTTT. Its translation is CASSHGGSTDTQYF. The V gene is TRBV6-5, the J gene TRBJ2-3; D perhaps matches TRBD2 (6 bases). This CDR3 region has 14 residues. The germline V gene has CDR1 MNHEY and CDR2 SVGAGI. V was shortened by 9 bases and J by 0 bases, with 13 bases between the two germline ends.

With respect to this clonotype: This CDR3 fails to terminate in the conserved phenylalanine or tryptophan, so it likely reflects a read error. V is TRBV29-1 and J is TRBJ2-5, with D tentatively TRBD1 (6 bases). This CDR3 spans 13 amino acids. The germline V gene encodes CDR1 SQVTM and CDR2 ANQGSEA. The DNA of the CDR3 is TGCTACGTAGCCGACAGGTTCCAAGAGACCCAGTACTTA. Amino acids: CYVADRFQETQYL.

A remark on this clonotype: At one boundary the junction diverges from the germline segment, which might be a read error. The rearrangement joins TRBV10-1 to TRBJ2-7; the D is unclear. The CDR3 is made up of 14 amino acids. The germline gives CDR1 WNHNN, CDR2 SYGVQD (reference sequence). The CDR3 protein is CAISGPTPPYQQYF. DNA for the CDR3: TGCGCCATCAGTGGACCCACGCCCCCATACCAGCAGTACTTC.

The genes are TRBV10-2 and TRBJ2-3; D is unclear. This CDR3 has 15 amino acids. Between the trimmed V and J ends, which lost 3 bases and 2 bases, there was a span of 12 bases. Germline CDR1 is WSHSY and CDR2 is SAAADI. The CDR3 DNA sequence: TGCGCCAGCAGTGACCCGGAAGAGGACACAGATACGCAGTATTTT. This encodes CASSDPEEDTDTQYF.

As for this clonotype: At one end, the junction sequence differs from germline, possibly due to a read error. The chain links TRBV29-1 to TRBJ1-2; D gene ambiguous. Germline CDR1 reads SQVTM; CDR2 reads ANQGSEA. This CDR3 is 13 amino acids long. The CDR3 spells CSAYFLQYYGYTF. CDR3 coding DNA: TGCAGCGCTTACTTTCTACAATACTATGGTTACACCTTC.

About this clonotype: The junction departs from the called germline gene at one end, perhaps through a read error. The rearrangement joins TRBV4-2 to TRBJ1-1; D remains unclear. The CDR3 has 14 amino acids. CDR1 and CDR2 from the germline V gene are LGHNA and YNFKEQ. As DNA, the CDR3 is TGTGCCAGCAGCCCCGACCAAACGACCGGAGAAGCTATCTTT. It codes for CASSPDQTTGEAIF.

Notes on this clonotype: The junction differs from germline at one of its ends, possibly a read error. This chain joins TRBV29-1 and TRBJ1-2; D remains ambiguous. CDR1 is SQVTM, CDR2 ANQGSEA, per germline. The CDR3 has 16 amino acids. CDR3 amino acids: CSVVPCRSSGEDGYSF. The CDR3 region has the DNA TGCAGCGTTGTCCCCTGTCGATCCTCGGGAGAAGATGGCTACAGCTTC.

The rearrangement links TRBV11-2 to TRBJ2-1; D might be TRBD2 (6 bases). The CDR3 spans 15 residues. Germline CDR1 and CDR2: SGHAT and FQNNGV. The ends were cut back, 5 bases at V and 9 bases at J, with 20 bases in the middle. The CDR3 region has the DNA TGTGCCAGCAGCCCCCTCGGGGGAGCCCGGGTTGAGCAGTTCTTC. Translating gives CASSPLGGARVEQFF.

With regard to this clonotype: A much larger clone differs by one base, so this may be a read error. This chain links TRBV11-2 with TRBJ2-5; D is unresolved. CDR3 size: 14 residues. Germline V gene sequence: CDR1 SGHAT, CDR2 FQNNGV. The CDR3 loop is CASSLYGDLETHYF. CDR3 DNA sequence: TGTGCCAGCAGCTTATATGGGGATCTGGAGACCCATTACTTC.

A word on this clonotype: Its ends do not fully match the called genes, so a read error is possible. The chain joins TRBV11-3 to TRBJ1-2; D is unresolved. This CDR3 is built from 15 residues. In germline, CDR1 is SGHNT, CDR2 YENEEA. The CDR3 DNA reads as TGTGCCAGTAGCTTGGAACACGTACGGACCTATGGCTACACCTTC. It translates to CASSLEHVRTYGYTF.